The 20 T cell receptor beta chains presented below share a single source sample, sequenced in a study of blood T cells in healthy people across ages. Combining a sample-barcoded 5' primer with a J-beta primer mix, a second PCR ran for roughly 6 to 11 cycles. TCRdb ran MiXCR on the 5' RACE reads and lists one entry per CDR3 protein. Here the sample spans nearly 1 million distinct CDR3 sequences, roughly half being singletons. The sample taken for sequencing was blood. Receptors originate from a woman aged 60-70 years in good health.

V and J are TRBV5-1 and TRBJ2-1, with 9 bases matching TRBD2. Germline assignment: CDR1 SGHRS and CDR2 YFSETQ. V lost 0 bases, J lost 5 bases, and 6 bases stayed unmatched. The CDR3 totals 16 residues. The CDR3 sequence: CASSLAKTSGNNEQFF. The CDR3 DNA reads TGCGCCAGCAGCTTGGCGAAGACTAGCGGCAACAATGAGCAGTTCTTC.

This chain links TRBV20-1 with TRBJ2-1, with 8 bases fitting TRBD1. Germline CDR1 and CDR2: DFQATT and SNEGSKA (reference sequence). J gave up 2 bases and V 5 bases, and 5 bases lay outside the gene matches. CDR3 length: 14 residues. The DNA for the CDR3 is TGCAGTGCTGGAGGACAGGGACCCTACAATGAGCAGTTCTTC. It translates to CSAGGQGPYNEQFF.

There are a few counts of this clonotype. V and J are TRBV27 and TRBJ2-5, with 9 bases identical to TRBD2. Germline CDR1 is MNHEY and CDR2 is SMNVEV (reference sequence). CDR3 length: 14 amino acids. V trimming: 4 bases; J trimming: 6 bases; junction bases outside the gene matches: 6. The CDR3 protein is CASSSGTSPKTQYF. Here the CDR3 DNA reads TGTGCCAGCAGTTCCGGGACTAGCCCCAAGACCCAGTACTTC.

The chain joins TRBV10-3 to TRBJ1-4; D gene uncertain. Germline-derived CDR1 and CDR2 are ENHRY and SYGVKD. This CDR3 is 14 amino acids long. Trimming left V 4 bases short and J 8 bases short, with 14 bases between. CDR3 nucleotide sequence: TGTGCCATCAGTGCGGACGCCTTGGAAGAAAAACTGTTTTTT. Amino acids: CAISADALEEKLFF.

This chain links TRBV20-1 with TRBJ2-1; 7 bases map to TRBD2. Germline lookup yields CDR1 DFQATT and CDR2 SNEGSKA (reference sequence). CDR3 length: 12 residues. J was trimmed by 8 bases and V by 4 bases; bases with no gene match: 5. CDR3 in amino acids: CSAIETSHEQFF. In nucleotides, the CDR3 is TGCAGTGCTATCGAGACTAGCCATGAGCAGTTCTTC.

The CDR3 spells CASSPGETVGEQYF. The CDR3 bases are TGTGCCAGCTCCCCCGGGGAGACGGTTGGCGAGCAGTACTTC. The chain combines TRBV18 with TRBJ2-7; D may be TRBD2 (5 bases). Trimming cost V 6 bases and J 6 bases, with 18 bases left between them. This CDR3 has 14 residues. CDR1 is KGHSH, CDR2 LQKENI, per germline.

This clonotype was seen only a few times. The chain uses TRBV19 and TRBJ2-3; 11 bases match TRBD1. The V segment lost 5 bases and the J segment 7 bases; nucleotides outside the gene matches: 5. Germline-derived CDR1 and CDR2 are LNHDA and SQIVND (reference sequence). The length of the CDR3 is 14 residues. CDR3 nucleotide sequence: TGTGCCAGTAGTGTCGGGACAGGGGGTTATACGCAGTATTTT. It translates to CASSVGTGGYTQYF.

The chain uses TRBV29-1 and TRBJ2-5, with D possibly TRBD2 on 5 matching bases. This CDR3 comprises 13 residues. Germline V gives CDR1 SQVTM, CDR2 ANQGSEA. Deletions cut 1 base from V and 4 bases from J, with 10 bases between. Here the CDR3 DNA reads TGCAGCGTTGAAGGCGGGCTAGGAGAGACCCAGTACTTC. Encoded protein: CSVEGGLGETQYF.

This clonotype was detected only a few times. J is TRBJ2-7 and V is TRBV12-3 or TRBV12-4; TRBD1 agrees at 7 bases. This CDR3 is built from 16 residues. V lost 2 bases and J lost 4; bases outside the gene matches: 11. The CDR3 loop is CASSLIKMGQHYEQYF. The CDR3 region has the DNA TGTGCCAGCAGTTTAATAAAAATGGGACAGCATTACGAGCAGTACTTC.

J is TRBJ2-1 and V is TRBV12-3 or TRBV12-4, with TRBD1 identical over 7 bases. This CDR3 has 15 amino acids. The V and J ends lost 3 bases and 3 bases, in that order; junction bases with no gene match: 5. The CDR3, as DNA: TGTGCCAGCAGTTTTGGGCAGGGGGTCTACAATGAGCAGTTCTTC. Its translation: CASSFGQGVYNEQFF.

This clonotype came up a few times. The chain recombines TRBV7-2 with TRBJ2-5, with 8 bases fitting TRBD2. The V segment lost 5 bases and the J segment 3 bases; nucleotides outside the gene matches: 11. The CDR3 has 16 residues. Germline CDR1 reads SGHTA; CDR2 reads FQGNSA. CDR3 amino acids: CASSPHPGTSKETQYF. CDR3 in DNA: TGTGCCAGCAGCCCGCACCCCGGGACTAGTAAAGAGACCCAGTACTTC. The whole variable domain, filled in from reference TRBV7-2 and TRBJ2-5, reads GAGVSQSPSNKVTEKGKDVELRCDPISGHTALYWYRQSLGQGLEFLIYFQGNSAPDKSGLPSDRFSAERTGGSVSTLTIQRTQQEDSAVYLCASSPHPGTSKETQYFGPGTRLLVL.

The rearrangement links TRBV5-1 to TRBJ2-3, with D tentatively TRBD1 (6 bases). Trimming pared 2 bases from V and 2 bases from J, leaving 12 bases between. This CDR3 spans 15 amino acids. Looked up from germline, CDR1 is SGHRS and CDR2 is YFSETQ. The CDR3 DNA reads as TGCGCCAGCAGCTTCACAGGGACGGCCACAGATACGCAGTATTTT. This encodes CASSFTGTATDTQYF.

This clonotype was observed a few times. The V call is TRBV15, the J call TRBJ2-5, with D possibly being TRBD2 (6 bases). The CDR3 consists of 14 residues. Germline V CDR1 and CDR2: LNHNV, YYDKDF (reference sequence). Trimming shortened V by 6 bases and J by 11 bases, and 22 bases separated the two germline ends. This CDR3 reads CATSPGLAASRQYF. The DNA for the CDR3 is TGTGCCACCAGTCCGGGACTCGCGGCATCAAGGCAGTACTTC. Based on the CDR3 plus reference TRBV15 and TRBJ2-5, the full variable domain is DAMVIQNPRYQVTQFGKPVTLSCSQTLNHNVMYWYQQKSSQAPKLLFHYYDKDFNNEADTPDNFQSRRPNTSFCFLDIRSPGLGDTAMYLCATSPGLAASRQYFGPGTRLLVL.

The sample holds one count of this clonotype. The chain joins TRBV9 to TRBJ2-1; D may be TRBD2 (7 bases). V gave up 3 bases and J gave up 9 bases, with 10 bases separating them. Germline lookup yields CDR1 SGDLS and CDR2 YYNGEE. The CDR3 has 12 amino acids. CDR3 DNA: TGTGCCAGCAGCGAGGGGGGGGGTGAGCAGTTCTTC. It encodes CASSEGGGEQFF.

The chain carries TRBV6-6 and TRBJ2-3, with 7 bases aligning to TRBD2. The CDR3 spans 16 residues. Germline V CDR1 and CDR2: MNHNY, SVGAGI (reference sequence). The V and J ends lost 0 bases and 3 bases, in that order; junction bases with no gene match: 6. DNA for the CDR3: TGTGCCAGCAGTTACTCAGACGGGGGGATAACAGATACGCAGTATTTT. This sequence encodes CASSYSDGGITDTQYF.

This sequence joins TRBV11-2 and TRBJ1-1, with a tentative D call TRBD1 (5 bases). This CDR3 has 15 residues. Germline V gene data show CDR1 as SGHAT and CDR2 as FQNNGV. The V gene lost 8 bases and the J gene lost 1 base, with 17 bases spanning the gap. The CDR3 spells CASGNGRGGNTEAFF. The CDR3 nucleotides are TGTGCCAGCGGCAACGGGCGGGGGGGGAACACTGAAGCTTTCTTT. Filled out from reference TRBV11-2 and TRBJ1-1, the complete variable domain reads EAGVAQSPRYKIIEKRQSVAFWCNPISGHATLYWYQQILGQGPKLLIQFQNNGVVDDSQLPKDRFSAERLKGVDSTLKIQPAKLEDSAVYLCASGNGRGGNTEAFFGQGTRLTVV.

For the CDR3, the DNA is TGTGCCAGCAGCAGGACAGGCCAAGGCGAGCAGTACTTC. Residues: CASSRTGQGEQYF. This chain connects TRBV6-5 to TRBJ2-4, with 7 positions matching TRBD1. The DNA end favors TRBJ2-7, so the J call may be wrong. CDR1 is MNHEY, CDR2 SVGAGI, per germline. The CDR3 is 13 amino acids.

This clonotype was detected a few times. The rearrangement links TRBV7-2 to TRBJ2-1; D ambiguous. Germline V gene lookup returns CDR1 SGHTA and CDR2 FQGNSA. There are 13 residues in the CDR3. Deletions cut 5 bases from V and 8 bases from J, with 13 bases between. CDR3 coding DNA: TGTGCCAGCAGCCCCCCCACCTGGCATGAGCAGTTCTTC. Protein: CASSPPTWHEQFF.

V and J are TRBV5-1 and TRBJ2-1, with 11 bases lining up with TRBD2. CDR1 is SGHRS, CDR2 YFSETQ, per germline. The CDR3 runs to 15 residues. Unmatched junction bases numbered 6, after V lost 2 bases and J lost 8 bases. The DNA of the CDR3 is TGCGCCAGCAGCTTACTAGCGGGGGCGTTTGATGAGCAGTTCTTC. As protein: CASSLLAGAFDEQFF.

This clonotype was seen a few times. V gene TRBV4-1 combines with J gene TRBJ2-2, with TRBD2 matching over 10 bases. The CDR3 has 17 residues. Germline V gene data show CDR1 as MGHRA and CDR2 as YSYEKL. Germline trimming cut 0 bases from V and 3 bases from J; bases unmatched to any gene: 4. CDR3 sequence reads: CASSQDRAGGYTGELFF. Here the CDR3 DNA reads TGCGCCAGCAGCCAAGACAGAGCGGGAGGGTACACCGGGGAGCTGTTTTTT.